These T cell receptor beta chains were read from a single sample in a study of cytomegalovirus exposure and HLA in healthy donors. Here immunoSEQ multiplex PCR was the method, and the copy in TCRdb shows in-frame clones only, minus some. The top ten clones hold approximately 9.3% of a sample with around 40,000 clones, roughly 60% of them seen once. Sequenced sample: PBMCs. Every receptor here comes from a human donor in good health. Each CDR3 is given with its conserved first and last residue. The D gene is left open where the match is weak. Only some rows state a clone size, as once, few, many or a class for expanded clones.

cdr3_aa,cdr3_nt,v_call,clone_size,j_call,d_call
CASSAQTGRGYEQYF,TGTGCCAGCAGCGCTCAGACAGGGCGAGGATACGAGCAGTACTTC,TRBV9,.,TRBJ2-7,TRBD1
CASSLQENTEAFF,TGTGCCAGCAGCCTTCAGGAGAACACTGAAGCTTTCTTT,TRBV7-3,.,TRBJ1-1,.
CASRRQGAIYGYTF,TGCGCCAGCAGGAGACAGGGGGCGATTTATGGCTACACCTTC,TRBV10-1,few,TRBJ1-2,TRBD1
CAWTDYNSPLHF,TGTGCCTGGACAGATTATAATTCACCCCTCCACTTT,TRBV30,.,TRBJ1-6,.
CASSRGLASGNEQFF,TGTGCCAGCAGCCGGGGACTAGCGTCCGGCAATGAGCAGTTCTTC,TRBV7-2,few,TRBJ2-1,TRBD2
CASSFGVIDGYTF,TGTGCCAGCAGTTTCGGGGTGATCGATGGCTACACCTTC,TRBV7-3,few,TRBJ1-2,.
CASSPGLGFDDTQYF,TGTGCCAGCAGCCCGGGACTAGGTTTTGATGATACGCAGTATTTT,TRBV7-9,.,TRBJ2-3,TRBD2
CASSRSQQGDYGYTF,TGTGCCAGTAGTAGAAGCCAACAGGGGGACTATGGCTACACCTTC,TRBV19,few,TRBJ1-2,TRBD1
CASSVAQGATDTQYF,TGTGCCAGCAGCGTAGCCCAGGGGGCTACAGATACGCAGTATTTT,TRBV9,few,TRBJ2-3,TRBD1
CASSLGTGDQPQHF,TGCGCCAGCAGCCTAGGGACAGGGGATCAGCCCCAGCATTTT,TRBV5-1,few,TRBJ1-5,TRBD1
CAVRRDRRNEQFF,TGTGCCGTACGGCGGGACAGGCGGAATGAGCAGTTCTTC,TRBV15,.,TRBJ2-1,TRBD1
CSVTGGRTNEKLFF,TGCAGCGTGACAGGGGGCCGAACTAATGAAAAACTGTTTTTT,TRBV29-1,.,TRBJ1-4,TRBD1
CASSSRVAEAFF,TGTGCCAGCAGCTCCCGGGTCGCTGAAGCTTTCTTT,TRBV7-3,.,TRBJ1-1,.
CAISESPLGGYGYTF,TGTGCCATCAGTGAGTCACCCCTCGGGGGCTATGGCTACACCTTC,TRBV10-3,.,TRBJ1-2,.
CASSAQPGTSYEQYF,TGTGCCAGCAGCGCACAGCCCGGGACTAGCTACGAGCAGTACTTC,TRBV7-3,.,TRBJ2-7,TRBD2
CASLETGSYEQYF,TGTGCCAGCCTGGAGACAGGGAGCTACGAGCAGTACTTC,TRBV28,.,TRBJ2-7,TRBD1
CASSLQGAPEAPLHF,TGCGCCAGCAGCTTACAGGGGGCGCCTGAGGCACCCCTCCACTTT,TRBV5-1,once,TRBJ1-6,TRBD1
CASSLIAGTRLF,TGTGCCAGCAGCTTAATAGCGGGAACAAGGCTCTTC,TRBV5-6,.,TRBJ2-1,TRBD2
CASSVWSGRNTGELFF,TGTGCCAGCAGCGTCTGGTCGGGGAGGAACACCGGGGAGCTGTTTTTT,TRBV9,.,TRBJ2-2,.
CASSPTDRAYNSPLHF,TGTGCCAGCTCACCAACAGACAGGGCCTATAATTCACCCCTCCACTTT,TRBV18,.,TRBJ1-6,TRBD1
CASSPQTGTVNEKLFF,TGTGCCAGCTCACCCCAAACCGGGACAGTTAATGAAAAACTGTTTTTT,TRBV18,few,TRBJ1-4,TRBD1
CASSTDRGPYGGSPLHF,TGTGCCAGCAGCACGGACAGGGGCCCTTACGGCGGTTCACCCCTCCACTTT,TRBV5-8,.,TRBJ1-6,TRBD1
CASSYRSGTGREKLFF,TGTGCCAGCAGTTATAGATCCGGGACAGGGCGGGAAAAACTGTTTTTT,TRBV6-5,.,TRBJ1-4,TRBD1
CASSLGEFLSPGNTIYF,TGTGCCAGCAGCTTAGGGGAGTTTCTTAGTCCTGGAAACACCATATATTTT,TRBV11-2,few,TRBJ1-3,.
CASSLGTGQVGKTQYF,TGTGCCAGCAGCTTAGGGACTGGACAGGTTGGAAAGACCCAGTACTTC,TRBV7-6,.,TRBJ2-5,TRBD1
CASSLNPTASYYGYTF,TGTGCCAGCAGCTTAAACCCGACAGCTTCCTACTATGGCTACACCTTC,TRBV9,few,TRBJ1-2,.
CASSEGYRGSPLHF,TGTGCCAGCAGTGAAGGATACAGGGGCTCACCCCTCCACTTT,TRBV2,few,TRBJ1-6,TRBD1
CSVGSQNTEAFF,TGCAGCGTGGGGAGCCAGAACACTGAAGCTTTCTTT,TRBV29-1,.,TRBJ1-1,.
CASVAGGSNEQFF,TGTGCCAGCGTCGCGGGGGGGAGCAATGAGCAGTTCTTC,TRBV6-5,.,TRBJ2-1,TRBD2
CASSEEGQGESPLHF,TGTGCCAGCAGTGAAGAGGGACAGGGTGAATCACCCCTCCACTTT,TRBV2,.,TRBJ1-6,TRBD1
CASSVTDPGELFF,TGTGCCAGCAGTGTAACAGACCCAGGAGAGCTGTTTTTT,TRBV2,once,TRBJ2-2,.
CASRDPEEKLFF,TGTGCCAGTCGAGACCCGGAGGAAAAACTGTTTTTT,TRBV6-6,few,TRBJ1-4,.
CASSQREGDYGYTF,TGTGCCAGCAGCCAGAGAGAGGGGGACTATGGCTACACCTTC,TRBV7-8,few,TRBJ1-2,.
CASNRVSGANVLTF,TGTGCCAGTAACAGGGTCTCTGGGGCCAACGTCCTGACTTTC,TRBV6-1,.,TRBJ2-6,.
CASYTDSTEAFF,TGTGCCAGCTACACAGACAGCACTGAAGCTTTCTTT,TRBV2,.,TRBJ1-1,.
CASSLGLASYNEQFF,TGTGCCAGCAGCTTGGGACTAGCGAGCTACAATGAGCAGTTCTTC,TRBV5-4,.,TRBJ2-1,TRBD2
CASNPGLNNQPQHF,TGTGCCAGCAACCCAGGGCTCAACAATCAGCCCCAGCATTTT,TRBV2,.,TRBJ1-5,.
CATSRAWGAGNTIYF,TGTGCCACCAGCAGAGCCTGGGGGGCTGGAAACACCATATATTTT,TRBV15,.,TRBJ1-3,.
CASSLRQYNEQFF,TGCGCCAGCAGCTTAAGACAGTACAATGAGCAGTTCTTC,TRBV5-1,.,TRBJ2-1,.
CASSVGLEYNEQFF,TGTGCCAGCAGCGTAGGGCTAGAGTACAATGAGCAGTTCTTC,TRBV9,few,TRBJ2-1,.
CASSSGRSYNSPLHF,TGTGCCAGCAGTAGTGGTAGATCCTATAATTCACCCCTCCACTTT,TRBV6-5,.,TRBJ1-6,.
CASSADRDTQYF,TGCGCCAGCAGCGCGGACAGGGATACGCAGTATTTT,TRBV5-1,few,TRBJ2-3,TRBD1
CASSANRGEQFF,TGTGCCAGCTCAGCTAACAGGGGTGAGCAGTTCTTC,TRBV18,few,TRBJ2-1,TRBD1
CASSRGRSPDTQYF,TGCGCCAGCAGCCGGGGTCGGTCCCCAGATACGCAGTATTTT,TRBV5-1,.,TRBJ2-3,.
CASSLGGMYGYTF,TGTGCCAGCAGCTTGGGAGGGATGTATGGCTACACCTTC,TRBV5-4,.,TRBJ1-2,.
CASRGSGTGEVSRGYTF,TGCGCCAGCAGAGGATCCGGGACAGGGGAAGTTTCGAGGGGCTACACCTTC,TRBV5-1,.,TRBJ1-2,TRBD1
CASSQRTRGYTF,TGTGCCAGCAGTCAGAGGACACGTGGCTACACCTTC,TRBV28,few,TRBJ1-2,.
CASSPDGVYNEQFF,TGTGCCAGCAGCCCAGACGGGGTATACAATGAGCAGTTCTTC,TRBV9,.,TRBJ2-1,.
CASSVDIGTSGQETQYF,TGTGCCAGCAGCGTAGATATTGGGACTAGCGGTCAAGAGACCCAGTACTTC,TRBV9,few,TRBJ2-5,TRBD2
CAISEGTAYGYTF,TGTGCCATCAGTGAGGGGACAGCCTATGGCTACACCTTC,TRBV10-3,.,TRBJ1-2,TRBD1
CASIGSGGMPDTQYF,TGTGCCAGCATTGGTAGCGGGGGGATGCCAGATACGCAGTATTTT,TRBV6-5,.,TRBJ2-3,TRBD2
CASSPRTGGYYGYTF,TGCGCCAGCAGCCCCAGGACAGGAGGCTACTATGGCTACACCTTC,TRBV5-1,.,TRBJ1-2,TRBD1